Below, 2 T cell receptor beta chains from the same sample are listed, as sequenced in a study of T cell changes during pregnancy in multiple sclerosis. The method was immunoSEQ multiplex PCR; TCRdb's version includes in-frame clones alone and lacks a portion of them. Seen here are around 69,000 clones, about 91% observed once, and the top ten hold less than 5.5%. Sequenced material: CD8+ T cells from peripheral blood mononuclear cells, taken before pregnancy. These receptors came from a female donor with multiple sclerosis, enrolled in a pregnancy study.

The chain is built from TRBV6-5 and TRBJ2-2; D is unclear. From germline, CDR1 is MNHEY and CDR2 SVGAGI. V dropped 5 bases and J dropped 6 bases, with 10 bases sitting between them. The CDR3 sequence is 13 residues long. CDR3: CASSKSWSGELFF. The DNA of the CDR3 is TGTGCCAGCAGTAAAAGCTGGTCCGGGGAGCTGTTTTTT.

The chain has TRBV15 and TRBJ2-7, with 8 positions matching TRBD2. V lost 0 bases and J lost 2; bases outside the gene matches: 6. The CDR3 consists of 16 residues. Germline CDR1 is LNHNV and CDR2 is YYDKDF (reference sequence). The CDR3 is CATSRDRSGIPYEQYF. Here the CDR3 DNA reads TGTGCCACCAGCAGAGATCGTAGCGGGATACCCTACGAGCAGTACTTC.